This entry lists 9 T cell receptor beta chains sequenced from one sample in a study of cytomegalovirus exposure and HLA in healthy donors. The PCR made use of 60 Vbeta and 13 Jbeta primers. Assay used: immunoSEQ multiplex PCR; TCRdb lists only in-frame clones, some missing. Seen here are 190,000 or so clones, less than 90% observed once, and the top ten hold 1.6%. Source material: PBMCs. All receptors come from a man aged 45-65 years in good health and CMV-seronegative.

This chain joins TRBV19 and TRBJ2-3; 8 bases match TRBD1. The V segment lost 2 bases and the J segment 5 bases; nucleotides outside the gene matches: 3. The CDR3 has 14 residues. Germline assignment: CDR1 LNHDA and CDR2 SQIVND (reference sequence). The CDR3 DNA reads TGTGCCAGTAGTATACGGACAGGGCGAGATACGCAGTATTTT. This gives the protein CASSIRTGRDTQYF.

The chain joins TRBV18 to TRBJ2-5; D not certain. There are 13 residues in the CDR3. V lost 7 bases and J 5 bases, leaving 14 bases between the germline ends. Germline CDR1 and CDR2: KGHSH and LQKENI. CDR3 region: CASYLGLRETQYF. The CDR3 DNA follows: TGTGCCAGCTACCTGGGCCTTAGGGAGACCCAGTACTTC.

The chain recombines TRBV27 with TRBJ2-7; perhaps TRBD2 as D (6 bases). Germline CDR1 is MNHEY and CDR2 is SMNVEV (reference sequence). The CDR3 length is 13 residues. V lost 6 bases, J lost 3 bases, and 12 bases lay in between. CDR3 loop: CASSGSRGYEQYF. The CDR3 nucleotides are TGTGCCAGCAGCGGGTCGCGGGGCTACGAGCAGTACTTC.

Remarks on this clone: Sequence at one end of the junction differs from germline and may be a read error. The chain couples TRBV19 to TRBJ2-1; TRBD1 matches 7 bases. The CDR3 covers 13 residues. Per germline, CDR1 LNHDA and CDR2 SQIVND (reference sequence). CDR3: CACRAGGYNEQFF. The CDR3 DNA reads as TGTGCCTGTAGGGCAGGGGGATACAATGAGCAGTTCTTC.

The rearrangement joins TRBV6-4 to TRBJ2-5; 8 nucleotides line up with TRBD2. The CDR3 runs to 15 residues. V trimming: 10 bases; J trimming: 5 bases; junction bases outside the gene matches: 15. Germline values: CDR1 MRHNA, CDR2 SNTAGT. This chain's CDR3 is CATSPGGAIWETQYF. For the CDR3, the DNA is TGTGCCACCTCGCCCGGGGGGGCAATTTGGGAGACCCAGTACTTC.

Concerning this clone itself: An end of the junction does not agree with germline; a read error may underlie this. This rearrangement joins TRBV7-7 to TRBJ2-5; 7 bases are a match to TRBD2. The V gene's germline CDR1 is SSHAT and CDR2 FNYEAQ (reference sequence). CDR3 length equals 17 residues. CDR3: CASSLLGTPGGAETQYF. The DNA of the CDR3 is TGTGCTAGCAGCTTATTGGGGACGCCGGGAGGAGCAGAGACCCAGTACTTC.

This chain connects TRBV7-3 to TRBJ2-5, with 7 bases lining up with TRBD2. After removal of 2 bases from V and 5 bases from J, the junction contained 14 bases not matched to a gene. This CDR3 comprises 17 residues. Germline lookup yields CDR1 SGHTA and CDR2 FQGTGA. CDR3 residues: CASSLVSGWGGDETQYF. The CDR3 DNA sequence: TGTGCCAGCAGCTTAGTCAGCGGGTGGGGGGGGGACGAGACCCAGTACTTC.

In DNA, the CDR3 is TGTGCCATCAGTGGGTCTAGCGGAAACAATGAGCAGTTCTTC. Translation gives CAISGSSGNNEQFF. J is TRBJ2-1 and V is TRBV10-3; TRBD2 agrees at 7 bases. Germline CDR1 and CDR2: ENHRY and SYGVKD. This CDR3 comprises 14 residues. The junction had 5 bases not matched to a gene; V was cut back by 4 bases and J by 5 bases.

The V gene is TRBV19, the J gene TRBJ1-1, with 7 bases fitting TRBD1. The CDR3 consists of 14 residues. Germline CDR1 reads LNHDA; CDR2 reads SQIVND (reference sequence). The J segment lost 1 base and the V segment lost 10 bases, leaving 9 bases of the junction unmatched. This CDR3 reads CATFEGQRNTEAFF. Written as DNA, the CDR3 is TGTGCCACCTTCGAGGGACAGCGGAACACTGAAGCTTTCTTT.